Detailed here is one T cell receptor beta chain. The antigen remains undetermined. This sample is part of a study of cytomegalovirus exposure and HLA in healthy donors. Study-wide findings and caveats: Listed as cytomegalovirus-associated were around 160 TCR beta chains. CMV antigen specificity was confirmed in vitro for a few CMV-associated chains.

13 Jbeta primers and 60 Vbeta primers were used for the PCR. TCRdb's copy holds only in-frame clones and misses some; the assay was immunoSEQ multiplex PCR. This table has about 120,000 clones, roughly three quarters appearing once. V shed 4 bases and J 7 bases; nucleotides not matched to a gene: 13. The germline V gene has CDR1 LGHNA and CDR2 YSLEER. CDR3 length: 15 residues. This TCR was recovered from a man aged 25-45 years in good health and CMV-seropositive. Source material: PBMCs. The V gene is TRBV4-3, the J gene TRBJ2-7, with 7 bases aligning to TRBD2. The chain's CDR3 is CASSLLGEGMGEQYF. For the CDR3, the DNA is TGCGCCAGCAGCCTTCTGGGGGAGGGCATGGGGGAGCAGTACTTC.